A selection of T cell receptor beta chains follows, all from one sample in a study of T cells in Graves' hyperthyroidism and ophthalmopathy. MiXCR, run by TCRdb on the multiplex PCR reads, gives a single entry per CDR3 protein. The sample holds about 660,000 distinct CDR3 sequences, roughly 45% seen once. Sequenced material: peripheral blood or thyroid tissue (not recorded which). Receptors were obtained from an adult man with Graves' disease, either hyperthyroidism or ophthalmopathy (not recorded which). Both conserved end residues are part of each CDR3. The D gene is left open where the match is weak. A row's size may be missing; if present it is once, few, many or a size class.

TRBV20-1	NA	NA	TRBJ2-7	CSARMRFSNEQYF	TGCAGTGCTAGAATGCGGTTTTCCAACGAGCAGTACTTC
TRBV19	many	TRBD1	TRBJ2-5	CASSLRTGLIETQYF	TGTGCCAGTAGCCTTCGGACAGGGCTGATAGAGACCCAGTACTTC
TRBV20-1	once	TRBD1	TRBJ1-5	CSARGQGAGHSNQPQHF	TGCAGTGCTAGAGGACAGGGGGCCGGTCATAGCAATCAGCCCCAGCATTTT
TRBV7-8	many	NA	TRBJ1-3	CASSLGIAGNTIYF	TGTGCCAGCAGCCTCGGGATTGCTGGAAACACCATATATTTT
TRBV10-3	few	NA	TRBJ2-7	CASSALASGEQYF	TGTGCCAGCAGTGCCCTGGCCTCAGGAGAGCAGTACTTC
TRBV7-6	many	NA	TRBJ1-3	CASSLVDSSGNTIYF	TGTGCCAGCAGCTTAGTGGACAGCTCTGGAAACACCATATATTTT
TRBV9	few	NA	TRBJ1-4	CASSVGAATNEKLFF	TGTGCCAGCAGCGTAGGAGCTGCAACTAATGAAAAACTGTTTTTT
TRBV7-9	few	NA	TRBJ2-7	CASSQDSGSYEQYF	TGTGCCAGCAGTCAGGACAGCGGGTCCTACGAGCAGTACTTC
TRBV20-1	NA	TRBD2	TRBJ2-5	CSAQGRGTDETQYF	TGCAGTGCTCAAGGGCGGGGGACGGACGAGACCCAGTACTTC
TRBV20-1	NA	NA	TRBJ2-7	CSARSPTRSGEQYF	TGCAGTGCTAGATCCCCGACCCGCTCGGGCGAGCAGTACTTC
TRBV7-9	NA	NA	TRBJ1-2	CASSTPGQSPNYGYTF	TGTGCCAGCAGCACCCCGGGGCAGAGCCCTAACTATGGCTACACCTTC
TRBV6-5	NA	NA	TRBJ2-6	CASSYDRMRPGANVLTF	TGTGCCAGCAGTTATGACAGAATGCGGCCTGGGGCCAACGTCCTGACTTTC
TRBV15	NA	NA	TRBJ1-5	CATSREGTNQPQHF	TGTGCCACCAGCAGAGAGGGGACGAATCAGCCCCAGCATTTT
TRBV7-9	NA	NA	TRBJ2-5	CASSLESPVKQETQYF	TGTGCCAGCAGCTTAGAGTCACCGGTCAAACAAGAGACCCAGTACTTC
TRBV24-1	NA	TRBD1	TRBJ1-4	CATSAWGQGPNEKLFF	TGTGCCACCAGTGCTTGGGGACAGGGGCCCAATGAAAAACTGTTTTTT
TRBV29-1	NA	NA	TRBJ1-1	CSVGSHGVTEAFF	TGCAGCGTTGGTTCCCACGGTGTCACTGAAGCTTTCTTT
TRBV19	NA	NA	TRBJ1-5	CASSMDRPGLQPQHF	TGTGCCAGTAGTATGGATCGACCGGGTCTTCAGCCCCAGCATTTT
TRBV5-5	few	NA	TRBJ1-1	CASSSWGSPEAFF	TGTGCCAGCAGCTCCTGGGGCAGTCCTGAAGCTTTCTTT
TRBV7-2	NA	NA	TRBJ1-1	CASSQDFARLGALTEAFF	TGTGCCAGCAGCCAAGATTTCGCCCGTCTGGGGGCTCTTACTGAAGCTTTCTTT
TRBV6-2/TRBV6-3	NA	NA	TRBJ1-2	CASSYTQTGDYYGYTF	TGTGCCAGCAGTTACACGCAGACAGGTGATTACTATGGCTACACCTTC
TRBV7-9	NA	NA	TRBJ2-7	CASSYGDAYEQYF	TGTGCCAGCAGTTACGGGGACGCCTACGAGCAGTACTTC
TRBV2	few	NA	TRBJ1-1	CATQFTGNPITEAFF	TGTGCCACGCAGTTCACGGGAAATCCGATAACTGAAGCTTTCTTT
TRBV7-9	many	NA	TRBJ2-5	CASSLGSTQETQYF	TGTGCCAGCAGCTTAGGCAGTACTCAAGAGACCCAGTACTTC
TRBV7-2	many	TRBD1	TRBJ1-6	CASNSGTGTLTLHF	TGTGCCAGCAACTCCGGGACAGGGACACTCACCCTCCACTTT
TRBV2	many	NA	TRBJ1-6	CASSAPGRGHSPLHF	TGTGCCAGCAGTGCACCGGGACGGGGCCATTCACCCCTCCACTTT
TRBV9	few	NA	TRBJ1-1	CASSVGPTVNTEAFF	TGTGCCAGCAGCGTAGGGCCGACAGTGAACACTGAAGCTTTCTTT
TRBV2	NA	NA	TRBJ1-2	CASSEGRLGYTF	TGTGCCAGCAGTGAAGGGAGATTGGGCTACACCTTC